These T cell receptor beta chains were read from a single sample in a study of prognosis after radiotherapy for stage I lung cancer. TCRdb re-derived calls from the multiplex PCR reads in MiXCR, one entry per CDR3 protein. The sample lists about 16,000 distinct CDR3 sequences, roughly 45% occurring once. Sequencing was performed on PBMCs, taken before or after stereotactic body radiation therapy (not recorded which). Every receptor here comes from a donor over 45 with non-small cell lung cancer. The CDR3 runs from the conserved cysteine through the conserved F or W. The size field is filled for only some rows; it gives once, few, many or a size class.

clone_size v_call cdr3_aa
NA TRBV19 CASSLTSGSAVELFF
NA TRBV2 CASRVLGAHQPQHF
many TRBV5-1 CASSFSRGPGQGSGELFF
medium-sized TRBV20-1 CSARDDNSPLHF
many TRBV7-9 CASSSTGTGGEKLFF
NA TRBV7-2 CASSLEGLGYGYTF
few TRBV7-2 CASSPGGAQETQYF
many TRBV10-3 CAISRDSYQPQHF
many TRBV18 CASSPSQGSTGNEQFF
medium-sized TRBV3-1 CASSLGSTDTQYF
many TRBV7-6 CASSLERGTGETQYF
NA TRBV9 CASSPRGSGNTGELFF
medium-sized TRBV6-1 CASSYGQSPPYEQYF
NA TRBV11-3 CASSLEDREGVNEQFF
once TRBV2 CASSEGLVGFNVLTF
NA TRBV5-6 CSSSFGLATTEQFF
NA TRBV10-3 CAISESSWGSTDTQYF
many TRBV10-3 CAISEDRVFDEQYF
medium-sized TRBV2 CASSAGRATGSGEQFF
NA TRBV5-1 CASSLGAGHTEAFF
many TRBV9 CASSVEAGGSGEQFF
few TRBV6-5 CASSYTGGGRIVGNSPLNF
many TRBV20-1 CSARDMGEQFF
many TRBV6-5 CASSLGGASLETQYF
NA TRBV6-2/TRBV6-3 CASTPAQSAGGTQYF
medium-sized TRBV27 CASSPNGARYNEQFF
NA TRBV5-1 CASNPGTSGRVRMNEQFF
many TRBV5-1 CASSPLPSGGAVEQFF
NA TRBV6-1 CASSVASGEVRELFF
many TRBV20-1 CSARDRTERFEKLFF
many TRBV10-3 CAISEGDSNTEAFF
NA TRBV6-2/TRBV6-3 CASSFRDMWLSPLHF
many TRBV30 CAWSRPNTEAFF
many TRBV9 CAGTKENGAREYYNEQFF
many TRBV19 CASRSTLIDEQYF
NA TRBV28 CASRYRTGGYTF
NA TRBV7-8 CASTPPGTLNTEAFF
NA TRBV19 CASKTGGVRYEQYF
few TRBV7-8 CASSLGLPRELFF
many TRBV5-6 CASSLLSLTGELFF
many TRBV28 CASSFIIGQRDQETQYF
NA TRBV19 CASSISRTGNYGYTF
NA TRBV19 CASSIRGTDNEQFF
many TRBV20-1 CSAPRNEAGDTDTQYF
NA TRBV7-8 CASSRDRDQPQHF
NA TRBV6-2/TRBV6-3 CASSIDRENEQFF
NA TRBV12-3/TRBV12-4 CASSLGGGGGTYEQYF
many TRBV12-3/TRBV12-4 CASRIGGNQPQHF
NA TRBV7-9 CASSLITSYGYTF
NA TRBV12-3/TRBV12-4 CASSIPGHTYEQYF